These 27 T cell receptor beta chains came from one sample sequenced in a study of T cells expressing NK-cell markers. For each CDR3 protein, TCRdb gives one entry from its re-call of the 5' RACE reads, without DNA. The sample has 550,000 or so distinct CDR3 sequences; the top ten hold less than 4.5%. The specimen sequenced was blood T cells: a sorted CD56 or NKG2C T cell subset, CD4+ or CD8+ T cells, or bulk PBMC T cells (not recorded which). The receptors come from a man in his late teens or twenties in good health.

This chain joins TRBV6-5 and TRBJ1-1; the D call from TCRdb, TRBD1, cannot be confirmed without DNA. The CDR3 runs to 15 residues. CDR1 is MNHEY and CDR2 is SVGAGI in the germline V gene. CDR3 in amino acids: CASSYSLGGFGSAFF.

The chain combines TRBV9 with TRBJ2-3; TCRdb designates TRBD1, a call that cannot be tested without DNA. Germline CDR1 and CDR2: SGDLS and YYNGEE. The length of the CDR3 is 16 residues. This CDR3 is CASSPEGRRRADTQYF.

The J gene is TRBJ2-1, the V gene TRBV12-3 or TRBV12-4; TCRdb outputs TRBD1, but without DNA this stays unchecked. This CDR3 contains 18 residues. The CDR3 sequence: CASSLIGWRDRDHNEQFF.

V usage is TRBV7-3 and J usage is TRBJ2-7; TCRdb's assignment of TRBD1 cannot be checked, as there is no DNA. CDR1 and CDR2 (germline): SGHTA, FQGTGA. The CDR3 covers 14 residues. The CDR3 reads CASSLVGATGEQYF.

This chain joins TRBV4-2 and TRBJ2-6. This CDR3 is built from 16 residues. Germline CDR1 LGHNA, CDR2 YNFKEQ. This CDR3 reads CASSPRRSSGANVLTF.

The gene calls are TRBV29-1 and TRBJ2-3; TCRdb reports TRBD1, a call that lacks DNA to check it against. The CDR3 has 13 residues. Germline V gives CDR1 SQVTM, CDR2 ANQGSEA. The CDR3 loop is CSVTGTLADTQYF.

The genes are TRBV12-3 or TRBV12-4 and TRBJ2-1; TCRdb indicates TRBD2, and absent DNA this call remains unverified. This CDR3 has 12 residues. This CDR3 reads CASSTSEGEQFF.

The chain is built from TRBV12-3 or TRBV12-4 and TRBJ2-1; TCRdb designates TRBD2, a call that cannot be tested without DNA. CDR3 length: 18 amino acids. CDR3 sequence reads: CASSPAVAGGRTYNEQFF.

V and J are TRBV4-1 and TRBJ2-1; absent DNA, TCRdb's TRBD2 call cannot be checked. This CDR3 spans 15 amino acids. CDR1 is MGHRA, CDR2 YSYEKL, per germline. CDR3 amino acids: CASSLIAVTRDEQFF.

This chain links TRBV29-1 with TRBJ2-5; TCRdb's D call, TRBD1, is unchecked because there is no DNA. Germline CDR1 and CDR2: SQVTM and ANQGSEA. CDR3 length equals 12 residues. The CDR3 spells CSVVVQGETQYF.

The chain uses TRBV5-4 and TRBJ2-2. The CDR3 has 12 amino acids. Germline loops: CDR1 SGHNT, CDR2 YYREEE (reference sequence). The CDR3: CASSPFTGELFF.

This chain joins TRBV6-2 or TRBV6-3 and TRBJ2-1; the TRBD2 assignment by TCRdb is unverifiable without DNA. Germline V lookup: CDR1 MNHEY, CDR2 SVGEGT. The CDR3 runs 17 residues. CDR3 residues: CASRSGTLKGSYNEQFF.

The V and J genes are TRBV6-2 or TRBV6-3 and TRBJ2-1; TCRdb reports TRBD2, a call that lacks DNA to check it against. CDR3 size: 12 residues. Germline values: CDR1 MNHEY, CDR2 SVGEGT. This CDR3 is CASRDTGPGEFF.

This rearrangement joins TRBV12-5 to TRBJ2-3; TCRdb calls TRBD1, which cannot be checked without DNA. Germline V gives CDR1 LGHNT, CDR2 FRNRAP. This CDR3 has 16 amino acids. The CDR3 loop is CASGSRVATGTDTQYF.

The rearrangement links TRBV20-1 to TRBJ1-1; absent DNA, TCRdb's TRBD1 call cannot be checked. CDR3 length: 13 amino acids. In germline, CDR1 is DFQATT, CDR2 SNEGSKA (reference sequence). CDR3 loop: CSARDRDRAQAFF.

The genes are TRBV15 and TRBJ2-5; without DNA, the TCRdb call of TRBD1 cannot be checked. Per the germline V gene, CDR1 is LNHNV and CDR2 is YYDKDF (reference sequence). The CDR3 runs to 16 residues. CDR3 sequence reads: CATSRDLGEGEETQYF.

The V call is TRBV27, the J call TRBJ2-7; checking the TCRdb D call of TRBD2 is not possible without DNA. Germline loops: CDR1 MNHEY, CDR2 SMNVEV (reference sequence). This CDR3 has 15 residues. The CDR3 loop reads CASNAQGPPSYEQYF.

The CDR3: CSARKEGRAGNSPLHF. The chain couples TRBV20-1 to TRBJ1-6. Germline CDR1 and CDR2: DFQATT and SNEGSKA (reference sequence). This CDR3 is built from 16 residues.

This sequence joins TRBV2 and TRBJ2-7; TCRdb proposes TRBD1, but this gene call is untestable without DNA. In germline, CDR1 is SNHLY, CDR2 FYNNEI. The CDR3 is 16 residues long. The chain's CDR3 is CASSDLWGQGSYEQYF.

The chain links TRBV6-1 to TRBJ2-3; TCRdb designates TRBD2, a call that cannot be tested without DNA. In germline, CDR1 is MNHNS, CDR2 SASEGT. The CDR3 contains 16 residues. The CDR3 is CASSEGASGRTDTQYF.

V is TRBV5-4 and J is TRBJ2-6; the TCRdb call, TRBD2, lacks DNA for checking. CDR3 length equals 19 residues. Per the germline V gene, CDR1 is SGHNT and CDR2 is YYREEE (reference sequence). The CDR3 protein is CASSLFRGLVISGANVLTF. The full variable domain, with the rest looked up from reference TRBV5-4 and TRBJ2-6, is ETGVTQSPTHLIKTRGQQVTLRCSSQSGHNTVSWYQQALGQGPQFIFQYYREEENGRGNFPPRFSGLQFPNYSSELNVNALELDDSALYLCASSLFRGLVISGANVLTFGAGSRLTVL.

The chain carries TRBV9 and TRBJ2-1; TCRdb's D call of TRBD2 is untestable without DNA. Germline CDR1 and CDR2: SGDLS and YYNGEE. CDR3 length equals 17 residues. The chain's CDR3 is CASSSEGGTFPNNEQFF.

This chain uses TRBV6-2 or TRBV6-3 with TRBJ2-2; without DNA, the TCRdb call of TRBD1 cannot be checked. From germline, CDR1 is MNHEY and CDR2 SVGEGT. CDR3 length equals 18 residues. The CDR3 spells CASSTTGPGSANTGELFF.

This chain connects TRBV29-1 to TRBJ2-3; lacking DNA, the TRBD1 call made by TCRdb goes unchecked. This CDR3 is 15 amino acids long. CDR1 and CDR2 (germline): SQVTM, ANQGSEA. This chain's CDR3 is CSVEFPQGATDTQYF.

CDR3 sequence reads: CASSQGLLAGGVLEQFF. J is TRBJ2-1 and V is TRBV7-7; the TCRdb call, TRBD2, lacks DNA for checking. CDR3 length: 17 residues. The germline V gene encodes CDR1 SSHAT and CDR2 FNYEAQ (reference sequence).

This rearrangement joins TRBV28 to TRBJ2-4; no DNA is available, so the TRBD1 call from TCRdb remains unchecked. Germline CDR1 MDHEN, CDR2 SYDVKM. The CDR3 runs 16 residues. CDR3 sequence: CASRDGDILQGDIQYF. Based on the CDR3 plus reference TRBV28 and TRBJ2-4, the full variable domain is DVKVTQSSRYLVKRTGEKVFLECVQDMDHENMFWYRQDPGLGLRLIYFSYDVKMKEKGDIPEGYSVSREKKERFSLILESASTNQTSMYLCASRDGDILQGDIQYFGAGTRLSVL.

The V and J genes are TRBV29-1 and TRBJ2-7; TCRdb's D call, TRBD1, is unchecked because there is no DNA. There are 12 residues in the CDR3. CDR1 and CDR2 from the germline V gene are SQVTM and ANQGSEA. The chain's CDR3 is CSAGPRAYEQYF.